This is a list of T cell receptor beta chains from one sample in a study of cytomegalovirus exposure and HLA in healthy donors. Produced via immunoSEQ multiplex PCR; TCRdb's table is partial and in-frame only. Of under 150,000 clones listed, more than 80% were seen once; the top ten hold approximately 6.7%. The sequenced sample was PBMCs. The receptor source for this set is a young woman in good health and CMV-seropositive. The CDR3 runs from the conserved cysteine through the conserved F or W. A D gene is named only where the DNA matches it firmly. Where a row states a size, it is once, few, many or the class of an expanded clone; other rows omit it.

CDR3nt	CDR3aa	len	d_gene	j_gene	abundance	v_gene
TGCGCCAGCAGCGTCTGGACAGGGATCAACACTGAAGCTTTCTTT	CASSVWTGINTEAFF	15	TRBD1	TRBJ1-1	NA	TRBV5-1
TGCAGCGTTCGAGGGCGGGTGAAGCGGGGCCCCAATGAGCAGTTCTTC	CSVRGRVKRGPNEQFF	16	TRBD2	TRBJ2-1	NA	TRBV29-1
TGTGCCAGCAGTTTAAACGGGATAGTAGATCAGCCCCAGCATTTT	CASSLNGIVDQPQHF	15	NA	TRBJ1-5	NA	TRBV28
TGTGCCAGCAGCCCGGGACTCCCCTATGAGCAGTTCTTC	CASSPGLPYEQFF	13	NA	TRBJ2-1	NA	TRBV4-2
TGTGCCAGCAGCTTCGGAGGACTGAGCTCCTACGAGCAGTACTTC	CASSFGGLSSYEQYF	15	NA	TRBJ2-7	NA	TRBV5-6
TGTGCCAGCAGCACCTTCCCTTCTGGGGAGCAGTACTTC	CASSTFPSGEQYF	13	NA	TRBJ2-5	few	TRBV9
TGCGCCAGTGGCGAGGTCCCGAACACTGAAGCTTTCTTT	CASGEVPNTEAFF	13	NA	TRBJ1-1	once	TRBV5-1
TGCAGCGTTCAACTAGCGGGAGATACGCAGTATTTT	CSVQLAGDTQYF	12	TRBD2	TRBJ2-3	NA	TRBV29-1
TGCGCCAGCAGTGGCCAGGGGACCTTCAACACTGAAGCTTTCTTT	CASSGQGTFNTEAFF	15	NA	TRBJ1-1	NA	TRBV10-2
TGTGCCAGCAGCCTTCAGCGGGGGGAGGGGGAGACCCAGTACTTC	CASSLQRGEGETQYF	15	TRBD2	TRBJ2-5	NA	TRBV7-3
TGTGCCAGTTCGGACAGGGAAGCTTTCTTT	CASSDREAFF	10	TRBD1	TRBJ1-1	once	TRBV19
TGTGCCAGCAGCCCCCCTACGGAGAAGCAGTACTTC	CASSPPTEKQYF	12	NA	TRBJ2-7	once	TRBV6-1
TGTGCCAGCAGTGAGGACAGGGGCACTGAAGCTTTCTTT	CASSEDRGTEAFF	13	TRBD1	TRBJ1-1	NA	TRBV6-5
TGTGCCAGCAGCTTGCAAGGGGGCACCTATGGCTACACCTTC	CASSLQGGTYGYTF	14	TRBD1	TRBJ1-2	once	TRBV5-6
TGTGCCATCAGTGAGGCTACAGGGGCAGGGGCCAACGTCCTGACTTTC	CAISEATGAGANVLTF	16	TRBD1	TRBJ2-6	NA	TRBV10-3
TGCGCCAGCAGTCCGGGAACGGAGGGACTTTACTACGAGCAGTACTTC	CASSPGTEGLYYEQYF	16	NA	TRBJ2-7	NA	TRBV5-1
TGTGCCAGCAGTTTGGTTCGGACAGGGGGTCCCTATGGCTACACCTTC	CASSLVRTGGPYGYTF	16	TRBD1	TRBJ1-2	NA	TRBV28
TGTGCCAGCAGTTTATCGGAGGGCCTAGGGACTGAAGCTTTCTTT	CASSLSEGLGTEAFF	15	NA	TRBJ1-1	NA	TRBV27
TGTGCCAGTAGGGCCCCGGACAGGGCTAATGAAAAACTGTTTTTT	CASRAPDRANEKLFF	15	TRBD1	TRBJ1-4	NA	TRBV19
TGTGCCAGCAGTTTTGGGGCCAGAAATGGCTACACCTTC	CASSFGARNGYTF	13	NA	TRBJ1-2	NA	TRBV28
TGTTCCCCGACTCCGGGACAGGGTGGGGAGGGGGGTCAGCCCCAGCATTTT	CSPTPGQGGEGGQPQHF	17	TRBD1	TRBJ1-5	NA	TRBV7-9
TGTGCCAGCAGCCCGGTTGGCCCGGGGGGCTACACCTTC	CASSPVGPGGYTF	13	NA	TRBJ1-2	once	TRBV5-8
TGTGCCAGCAGTTTACAGGGCCCCCCGGTCGCCAAAAACATTCAGTACTTC	CASSLQGPPVAKNIQYF	17	NA	TRBJ2-4	NA	TRBV28
TGCAGCGTCCTAGCGGGAGCCCAGGATACGCAGTATTTT	CSVLAGAQDTQYF	13	TRBD2	TRBJ2-3	NA	TRBV29-1
TGTGCCAGCAGTTTTACGGGAGCCTACGAGCAGTACTTC	CASSFTGAYEQYF	13	NA	TRBJ2-7	NA	TRBV28
TGTGCCAGCAGCTTGGACGCGGGGGAGCAGTACTTC	CASSLDAGEQYF	12	NA	TRBJ2-7	NA	TRBV5-6
TGTGCCAGCAGTTTGGGTAGGACTTCTACCCAGCATTTT	CASSLGRTSTQHF	13	NA	TRBJ1-5	NA	TRBV27
TGTGCCAGCAGTGTTCAGGGGCGACAGACCCAGTACTTC	CASSVQGRQTQYF	13	NA	TRBJ2-5	NA	TRBV2
TGTGCCACCAGCACCCAATCCGGGGCCAACGTCCTGACTTTC	CATSTQSGANVLTF	14	NA	TRBJ2-6	NA	TRBV15
TGTGCCAGCAGTTTAGAGGAGGGAGAGGACACTGAAGCTTTCTTT	CASSLEEGEDTEAFF	15	NA	TRBJ1-1	NA	TRBV28
TGCGCCAGCAGTTCCGGACAGCCCCTTACTAATGAAAAACTGTTTTTT	CASSSGQPLTNEKLFF	16	NA	TRBJ1-4	few	TRBV5-1
TGTGCCAGCAGTTTAAGGCAGGCCTATGGCTACACCTTC	CASSLRQAYGYTF	13	NA	TRBJ1-2	NA	TRBV28
TGTGCCAGCAGTTACCAACCAGTGAACACTGAAGCTTTCTTT	CASSYQPVNTEAFF	14	NA	TRBJ1-1	NA	TRBV6-5
TGTGCCAGCAGCCAGGCGACTAGCCTGGGAGAGACCCAGTACTTC	CASSQATSLGETQYF	15	TRBD2	TRBJ2-5	once	TRBV14
TGTGCCAGCAGTTTTGGCGGCTATGGCTACACCTTC	CASSFGGYGYTF	12	NA	TRBJ1-2	NA	TRBV28
TGCGCCAGCAGCTTGGGGACTAGCGGGAGAAAGACCCAGTACTTC	CASSLGTSGRKTQYF	15	TRBD2	TRBJ2-5	few	TRBV5-1
TGCGCCAGCGCTTGGCAAGGGGGCAATGAGCAGTTCTTC	CASAWQGGNEQFF	13	NA	TRBJ2-1	NA	TRBV5-1
TGTGCCAGCAGTTGGACAGGGGACACCGGGGAGCTGTTTTTT	CASSWTGDTGELFF	14	TRBD1	TRBJ2-2	NA	TRBV6-5
TGTGCCAGCAGTTCAGGGACTAGCGTGTCCCCTCAGTTCTTC	CASSSGTSVSPQFF	14	TRBD2	TRBJ2-1	NA	TRBV28
TGTGCCAGCAGTTACCACGGAGGAGAAGAGCAGTACTTC	CASSYHGGEEQYF	13	NA	TRBJ2-7	NA	TRBV2
TGTGCCAGCAGCTTCCAAGCGGGGAATGAGCAGTTCTTC	CASSFQAGNEQFF	13	TRBD2	TRBJ2-1	few	TRBV7-2
TGTGCCAGCTCTTCCCCCGGGACTAGCTTCTACAATGAGCAGTTCTTC	CASSSPGTSFYNEQFF	16	TRBD2	TRBJ2-1	NA	TRBV27
TGTGCCAGCAGTTACGGGGTGGGTAATTCACCCCTCCACTTT	CASSYGVGNSPLHF	14	NA	TRBJ1-6	NA	TRBV28
TGTTCCAGCAGCCAGACAGCGGGCTACACCTTC	CSSSQTAGYTF	11	NA	TRBJ1-2	NA	TRBV7-9
TGTGCCAGCAGCGTGGGGGAAGGACAGGGAGGAGCCAAAAACATTCAGTACTTC	CASSVGEGQGGAKNIQYF	18	TRBD1	TRBJ2-4	NA	TRBV9
TGTGCCAGCAGTCTGCGTCAGACGACGGGAGAGCAGTTCTTC	CASSLRQTTGEQFF	14	NA	TRBJ2-1	NA	TRBV27
TGCGCCAGCAGCCGACGACAGGGGGTAGGGAGCACTGAAGCTTTCTTT	CASSRRQGVGSTEAFF	16	TRBD1	TRBJ1-1	NA	TRBV5-1
TGTGCCAGCAGCTGGGGATGGGGACAGTCAAATTCACCCCTCCACTTT	CASSWGWGQSNSPLHF	16	TRBD1	TRBJ1-6	NA	TRBV5-6
TGTGCCAGCAGGGGACAGGTAGATCAGCCCCAGCATTTT	CASRGQVDQPQHF	13	TRBD1	TRBJ1-5	NA	TRBV2
TGTGCCAGCAGCTTATGGAGGGGAACCTACAATGAGCAGTTCTTC	CASSLWRGTYNEQFF	15	NA	TRBJ2-1	NA	TRBV13
TGTGCCAGTACTCGGGAGGAAATTCCCAATGAGCAGTTCTTC	CASTREEIPNEQFF	14	TRBD2	TRBJ2-1	NA	TRBV2
TGTGCCAGTAGTATAGGGACAGATCTTACTGAAGCTTTCTTT	CASSIGTDLTEAFF	14	NA	TRBJ1-1	once	TRBV19
TGTGCCAGCAGTTCCTACAGGGGTGAGAATCAGCCCCAGCATTTT	CASSSYRGENQPQHF	15	TRBD1	TRBJ1-5	once	TRBV28
TGTGCCAGCAGGCCGCAGGGGAGTGGATACGAGCAGTACTTC	CASRPQGSGYEQYF	14	NA	TRBJ2-7	NA	TRBV27
TGCGCCAGCCGGGGGGGACTGCTGAACACCGGGGAGCTGTTTTTT	CASRGGLLNTGELFF	15	TRBD2	TRBJ2-2	NA	TRBV5-1